Detailed here is one T cell receptor beta chain. Its specificity is unknown. The CDR3 totals 12 residues. CDR1 and CDR2 (germline): SGHDN, FVKESK. V was pared by 9 bases and J by 7 bases, with 9 bases of the junction left unmatched. This specimen comes from a study of long-term antiretroviral therapy in people with HIV. Study-wide findings and caveats: Clonal expansions arising prior to ART prevailed in the repertoire at every time point.

Researchers secured at least one pre-ART and at least two post-ART PBMC samples from each donor. Every specimen held between about 0.85-10 million cryopreserved PBMC. These were thawed and washed before DNA extraction. Assay version v3.0 of immunoSEQ was used, and it was run at survey level. Using immunoSEQ multiplex PCR, the repertoire was profiled, and TCRdb retains in-frame clones only, with some absent. The sample holds around 25,000 clones, about four fifths seen once. This TCR came from a man aged 30 to 39 with HIV. The sequences come from unsorted PBMCs, collected 4.4 years after starting antiretroviral therapy. The rearrangement links TRBV14 to TRBJ2-7, with 7 bases lining up with TRBD1. The CDR3 loop is CASGDSFFEQYF. CDR3 nucleotides: TGTGCCAGTGGGGACAGCTTCTTTGAGCAGTACTTC.